Following are 21 T cell receptor beta chains from one sample sequenced in a study of blood T cell repertoires in COVID-19. Data came from immunoSEQ multiplex PCR; TCRdb stores just in-frame clones and leaves some out. Here the sample spans 150,000 or so clones, approximately 90% being singletons. Sequenced: peripheral blood. The source of these receptors is a woman in her 70s with COVID-19, enrolled during active disease.

This chain joins TRBV15 and TRBJ2-5; 10 bases align to TRBD1. The CDR3 length is 16 residues. V dropped 1 base and J dropped 3; count of bases not matched to a gene: 5. Per the germline V gene, CDR1 is LNHNV and CDR2 is YYDKDF (reference sequence). The CDR3 DNA reads as TGTGCCACCAGCAGAGGGGACAGGGGAGGAAAAGAGACCCAGTACTTC. Translating it yields CATSRGDRGGKETQYF.

The chain combines TRBV7-9 with TRBJ2-7; TRBD1 matches 9 bases. CDR1 SEHNR and CDR2 FQNEAQ come from the germline V gene (reference sequence). J gave up 1 base and V 3 bases, and 1 base lay outside the gene matches. CDR3 length equals 14 residues. CDR3 in DNA: TGTGCCAGCAGCTTGACAGGGGGATCCTACGAGCAGTACTTC. This encodes CASSLTGGSYEQYF.

The CDR3 region is CASSLAGRGRNEQFF. The CDR3 coding sequence is TGTGCCAGCAGCTTAGCGGGGCGGGGTCGCAATGAGCAGTTCTTC. The chain has TRBV7-2 and TRBJ2-1; tentative D call: TRBD2 (6 bases). The germline gives CDR1 SGHTA, CDR2 FQGNSA. The ends were cut back, 0 bases at V and 6 bases at J, with 12 bases in the middle. The CDR3 runs 15 residues.

By proportion, this clone is medium-sized. At one of its ends the junction is not consistent with the germline gene, which may arise from a read error. In the same sample, other DNA sequences code for this CDR3. V and J are TRBV29-1 and TRBJ2-5, with 8 positions matching TRBD2. This CDR3 is built from 14 residues. Germline values: CDR1 SQVTM, CDR2 ANQGSEA. The chain's CDR3 is CRVGGPGGGETQYF. The CDR3 region has the DNA TGCCGCGTTGGGGGACCGGGGGGGGGAGAGACCCAGTACTTC.

There are a few counts of this clone. The chain uses TRBV18 and TRBJ1-4; 12 bases line up with TRBD1. Germline CDR1 is KGHSH and CDR2 is LQKENI. The J segment lost 8 bases and the V segment lost 8 bases, leaving 9 bases of the junction unmatched. The CDR3 has 15 residues. CDR3 nucleotides: TGTGCCAGCCAAATCCCGGGACAGGGGGCGGAAAAACTGTTTTTT. This sequence encodes CASQIPGQGAEKLFF.

The V gene is TRBV4-1, the J gene TRBJ2-1; 8 nucleotides line up with TRBD1. This CDR3 contains 16 residues. CDR1 MGHRA and CDR2 YSYEKL come from the germline V gene. V shed 0 bases, J shed 4 bases, and the junction held 5 bases outside the gene matches. The CDR3 DNA sequence: TGCGCCAGCAGCCAAGAAAAGGACAGGGTTTACAATGAGCAGTTCTTC. Protein: CASSQEKDRVYNEQFF.

This chain links TRBV5-1 with TRBJ2-7; 10 nucleotides line up with TRBD2. The germline V gene has CDR1 SGHRS and CDR2 YFSETQ. The J segment lost 0 bases and the V segment lost 2 bases, leaving 8 bases of the junction unmatched. The CDR3 is 17 residues long. For the CDR3, the DNA is TGCGCCAGCAGCTTCGGACTAGCGGCCTTAAGCTCCTACGAGCAGTACTTC. This gives the protein CASSFGLAALSSYEQYF.

The chain joins TRBV19 to TRBJ2-3; D is ambiguous. The V gene's germline CDR1 is LNHDA and CDR2 SQIVND (reference sequence). This CDR3 has 14 residues. Trimming took 3 bases from V and 7 from J, leaving 14 bases between them. In nucleotides, the CDR3 is TGTGCCAGTAGTATTGAGGCGCATTCCTATACGCAGTATTTT. Translated: CASSIEAHSYTQYF.

The genes are TRBV7-2 and TRBJ2-1, with a possible D match to TRBD1 (5 bases). This CDR3 has 14 amino acids. Germline V gene data show CDR1 as SGHTA and CDR2 as FQGNSA. The V and J ends lost 4 bases and 8 bases respectively, with 15 bases between them. This chain's CDR3 is CASSWSNQGDEQFF. The CDR3 nucleotides are TGTGCCAGCAGCTGGTCCAACCAGGGCGATGAGCAGTTCTTC.

J is TRBJ1-4 and V is TRBV28; 12 bases map to TRBD1. Germline CDR1 reads MDHEN; CDR2 reads SYDVKM. The CDR3 runs to 17 residues. Trimming took 4 bases from V and 4 from J; bases not matched to a gene: 7. CDR3 coding DNA: TGTGCCAGCAGTTACCGGGACAGGGGGCAAATTAATGAAAAACTGTTTTTT. It yields the protein CASSYRDRGQINEKLFF.

V and J are TRBV2 and TRBJ1-4; TRBD1 is a possible D gene (6 bases). CDR3 length equals 15 residues. V was trimmed by 8 bases and J by 3 bases, leaving 16 bases between them. CDR1 is SNHLY, CDR2 FYNNEI, per germline. Here the CDR3 reads CASSSSNRANEKLFF. The CDR3 DNA follows: TGTGCCAGCTCAAGTAGTAACAGGGCTAATGAAAAACTGTTTTTT.

The rearrangement links TRBV19 to TRBJ1-6; 7 nucleotides align to TRBD1. The germline V gene encodes CDR1 LNHDA and CDR2 SQIVND (reference sequence). V was clipped by 7 bases and J by 6 bases; unmatched bases: 3. This CDR3 comprises 13 residues. The CDR3 region has the DNA TGTGCCAGTATGGACAGGATTAATTCACCCCTCCACTTT. This gives the protein CASMDRINSPLHF.

The chain links TRBV2 to TRBJ1-2; 11 nucleotides agree with TRBD1. From germline, CDR1 is SNHLY and CDR2 FYNNEI. J gave up 8 bases and V 6 bases, and 11 bases lay outside the gene matches. This CDR3 contains 15 residues. In nucleotides, the CDR3 is TGTGCCAGCAGCGACTCGGACAGGGGGCAGCTCGGCTACACCTTC. Translation gives CASSDSDRGQLGYTF. The entire variable domain, with the rest obtained from reference TRBV2 and TRBJ1-2, is as follows: EPEVTQTPSHQVTQMGQEVILRCVPISNHLYFYWYRQILGQKVEFLVSFYNNEISEKSEIFDDQFSVERPDGSNFTLKIRSTKLEDSAMYFCASSDSDRGQLGYTFGSGTRLTVV.

This chain's CDR3 is CASSQGGTGRSEAFF. In DNA, the CDR3 is TGTGCCAGCAGCCAAGGAGGCACCGGCCGGTCTGAAGCTTTCTTT. The chain recombines TRBV14 with TRBJ1-1, with D unclear. Germline V lookup: CDR1 SGHDN, CDR2 FVKESK. V lost 1 base and J lost 6, with 15 bases in between. This CDR3 has 15 amino acids.

This clone has a single count. The chain employs TRBV6-5 and TRBJ1-2, with a weak D call TRBD1 (5 bases). The V end was cut by 5 bases, the J end by 4 bases, with 14 bases between. The CDR3 runs to 14 residues. Germline values: CDR1 MNHEY, CDR2 SVGAGI. As DNA, the CDR3 is TGTGCCAGCAGTCCGATCTCAAGGGGCTATGGCTACACCTTC. Its translation: CASSPISRGYGYTF.

The rearrangement joins TRBV30 to TRBJ1-4, with TRBD1 matching over 9 bases. Per the germline V gene, CDR1 is GTSNPN and CDR2 is SVGIG (reference sequence). With V trimmed by 3 bases and J by 13 bases, 9 bases remained unmatched. There are 13 residues in the CDR3. CDR3 bases: TGTGCCTGGAGGGTTAAAGGGGGACAGGGACTGTTTTTT. Its translation: CAWRVKGGQGLFF.

The chain has TRBV27 and TRBJ1-1; D remains unclear. The CDR3 totals 13 residues. Germline V gives CDR1 MNHEY, CDR2 SMNVEV (reference sequence). The V end lost 6 bases, the J end lost 3 bases, and 11 bases lay between the germline ends. In DNA, the CDR3 is TGTGCCAGCAGCTACAGTGAATACACTGAAGCTTTCTTT. Its protein is CASSYSEYTEAFF.

This chain connects TRBV10-3 to TRBJ2-3; maybe TRBD1 (5 bases). From germline, CDR1 is ENHRY and CDR2 SYGVKD. CDR3 length equals 16 residues. Trimming took 4 bases from V and 0 from J, leaving 14 bases between them. The CDR3 loop reads CAISAMEAGSTDTQYF. Written as DNA, the CDR3 is TGTGCCATCAGTGCTATGGAAGCAGGGAGCACAGATACGCAGTATTTT.

The chain couples TRBV25-1 to TRBJ1-2; 9 nucleotides line up with TRBD1. The junction had 18 bases not matched to a gene; V was cut back by 9 bases and J by 4 bases. The length of the CDR3 is 17 residues. Germline lookup yields CDR1 MGHDK and CDR2 SYGVNS. The DNA for the CDR3 is TGTGCCAGAACCGCCGGGACAGGGCTCTTGATTGGCTATGGCTACACCTTC. Amino acids: CARTAGTGLLIGYGYTF.

The chain has TRBV3-1 (or the pseudogene TRBV3-2) and TRBJ2-2, with 8 bases aligning to TRBD2. V was clipped by 4 bases and J by 7 bases; unmatched bases: 8. The CDR3 spans 15 residues. Germline CDR1 and CDR2: LGHDT and YNNKEL (reference sequence). CDR3 amino acids: CASSRPGLVGGELFF. In DNA form, the CDR3 reads TGTGCCAGCAGCCGACCGGGACTAGTTGGCGGGGAGCTGTTTTTT.

The chain is built from TRBV25-1 and TRBJ2-2; D is uncertain. The CDR3 length is 15 residues. Trimming shortened V by 6 bases and J by 0 bases, and 11 bases separated the two germline ends. The germline V gene encodes CDR1 MGHDK and CDR2 SYGVNS. Here the CDR3 reads CASSPHTTNTGELFF. CDR3 in DNA: TGTGCCAGCAGCCCCCACACCACGAACACCGGGGAGCTGTTTTTT.